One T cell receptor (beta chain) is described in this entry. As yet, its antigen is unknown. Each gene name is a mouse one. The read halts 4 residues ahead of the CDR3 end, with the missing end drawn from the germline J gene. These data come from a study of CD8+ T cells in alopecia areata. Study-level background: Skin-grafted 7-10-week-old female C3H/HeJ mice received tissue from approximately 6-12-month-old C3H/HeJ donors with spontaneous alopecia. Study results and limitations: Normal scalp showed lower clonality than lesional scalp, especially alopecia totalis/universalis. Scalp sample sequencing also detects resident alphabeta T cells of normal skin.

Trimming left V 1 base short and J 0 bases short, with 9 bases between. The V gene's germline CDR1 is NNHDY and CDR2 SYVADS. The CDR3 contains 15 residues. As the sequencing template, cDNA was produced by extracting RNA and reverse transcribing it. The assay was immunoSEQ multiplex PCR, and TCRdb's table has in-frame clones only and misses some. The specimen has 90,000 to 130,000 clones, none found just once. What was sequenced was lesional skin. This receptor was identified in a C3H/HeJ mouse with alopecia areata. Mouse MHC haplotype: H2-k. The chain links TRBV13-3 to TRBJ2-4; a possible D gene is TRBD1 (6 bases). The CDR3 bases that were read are TGTGCCAGCAGTGATTTCAGGGGTAGTCAAAAC. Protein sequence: CASSDFRGSQN. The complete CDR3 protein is CASSDFRGSQNTLYF.